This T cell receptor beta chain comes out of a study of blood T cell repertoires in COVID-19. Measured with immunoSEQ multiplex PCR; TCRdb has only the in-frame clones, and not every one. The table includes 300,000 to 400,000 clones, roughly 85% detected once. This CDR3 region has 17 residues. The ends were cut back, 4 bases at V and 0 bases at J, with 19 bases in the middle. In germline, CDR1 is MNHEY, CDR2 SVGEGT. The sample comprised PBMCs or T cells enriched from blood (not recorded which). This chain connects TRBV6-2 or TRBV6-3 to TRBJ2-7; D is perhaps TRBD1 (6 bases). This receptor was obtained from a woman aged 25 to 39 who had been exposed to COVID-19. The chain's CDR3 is CASSSEVGQSYSYEQYF. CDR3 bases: TGTGCCAGCAGTTCAGAAGTCGGACAGAGTTACTCCTACGAGCAGTACTTC.